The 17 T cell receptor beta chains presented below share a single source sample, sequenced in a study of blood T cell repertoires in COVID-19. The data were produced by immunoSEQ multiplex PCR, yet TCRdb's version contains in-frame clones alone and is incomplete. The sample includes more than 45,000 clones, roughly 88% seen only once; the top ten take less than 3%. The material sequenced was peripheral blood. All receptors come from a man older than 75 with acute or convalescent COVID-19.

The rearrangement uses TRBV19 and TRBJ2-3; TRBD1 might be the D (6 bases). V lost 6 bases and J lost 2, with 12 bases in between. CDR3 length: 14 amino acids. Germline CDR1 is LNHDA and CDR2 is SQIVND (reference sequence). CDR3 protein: CASRTGPATDTQYF. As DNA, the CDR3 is TGTGCCAGTAGAACAGGGCCCGCCACAGATACGCAGTATTTT.

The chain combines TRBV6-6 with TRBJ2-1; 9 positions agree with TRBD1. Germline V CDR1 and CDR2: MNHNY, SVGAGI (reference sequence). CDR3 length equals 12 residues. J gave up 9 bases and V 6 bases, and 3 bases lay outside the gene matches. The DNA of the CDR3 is TGTGCCAGCAGCCCGACAGGGGGTGAGCAGTTCTTC. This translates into CASSPTGGEQFF.

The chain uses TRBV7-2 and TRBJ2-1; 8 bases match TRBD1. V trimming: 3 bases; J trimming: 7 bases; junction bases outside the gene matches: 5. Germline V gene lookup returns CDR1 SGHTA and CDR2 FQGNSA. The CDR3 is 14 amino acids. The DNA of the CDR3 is TGTGCCAGCAGCTTGGACAGGGCTTTTAATGAGCAGTTCTTC. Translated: CASSLDRAFNEQFF. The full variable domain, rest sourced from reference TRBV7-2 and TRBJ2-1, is GAGVSQSPSNKVTEKGKDVELRCDPISGHTALYWYRQSLGQGLEFLIYFQGNSAPDKSGLPSDRFSAERTGGSVSTLTIQRTQQEDSAVYLCASSLDRAFNEQFFGPGTRLTVL.

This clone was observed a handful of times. CDR3 amino acids: CASSYYGENQPQHF. The DNA for the CDR3 is TGTGCCAGCAGTTACTACGGAGAGAATCAGCCCCAGCATTTT. The chain employs TRBV6-2 or TRBV6-3 and TRBJ1-5; no clear D. The V end was cut by 1 base, the J end by 4 bases, with 8 bases between. Germline assignment: CDR1 MNHEY and CDR2 SVGEGT. The CDR3 sequence is 14 residues long.

The CDR3 region has the DNA TGTGCCAGCAGCCCCCCCGGGACAGGGAATTCACCCCTCCACTTT. It is translated as CASSPPGTGNSPLHF. V usage is TRBV3-1 (or the pseudogene TRBV3-2) and J usage is TRBJ1-6; 9 bases line up with TRBD1. V dropped 4 bases and J dropped 7; count of bases not matched to a gene: 5. Germline assignment: CDR1 LGHDT and CDR2 YNNKEL (reference sequence). This CDR3 comprises 15 residues.

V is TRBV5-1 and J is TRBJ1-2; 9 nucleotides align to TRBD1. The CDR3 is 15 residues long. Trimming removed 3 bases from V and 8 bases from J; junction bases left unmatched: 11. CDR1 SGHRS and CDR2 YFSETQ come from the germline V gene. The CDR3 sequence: CASSSGDRDELGYTF. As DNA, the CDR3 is TGCGCCAGCAGCTCGGGGGACAGGGATGAGTTGGGCTACACCTTC.

CDR3 nucleotide sequence: TGTGCCAGCAGCAAAACCCAGGGACAGACGAAGAACACTGAAGCTTTCTTT. Translated: CASSKTQGQTKNTEAFF. This chain links TRBV21-1 with TRBJ1-1; TRBD1 was called by the table and not checked on the DNA. TRBV21-1 is a known pseudogene. The CDR3 contains 17 residues.

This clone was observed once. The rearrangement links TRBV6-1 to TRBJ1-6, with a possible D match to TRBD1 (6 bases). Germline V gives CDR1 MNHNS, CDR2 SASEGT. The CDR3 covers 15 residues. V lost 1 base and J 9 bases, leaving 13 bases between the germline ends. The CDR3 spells CASSEVTGYGSPLHF. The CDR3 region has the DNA TGTGCCAGCAGTGAAGTGACAGGTTATGGTTCACCCCTCCACTTT.

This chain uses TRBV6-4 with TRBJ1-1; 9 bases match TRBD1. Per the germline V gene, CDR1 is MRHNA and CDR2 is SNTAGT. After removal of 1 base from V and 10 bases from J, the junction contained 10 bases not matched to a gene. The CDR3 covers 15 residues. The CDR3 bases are TGTGCCAGCAGTGACTGGTCCGGGACAGGGTTCCGAGCTTTCTTT. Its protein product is CASSDWSGTGFRAFF.

The CDR3, as DNA: TGTGCCAGCAGTTTCTCCGGGACAGGGGGCTTCGAGCAGTACTTC. It yields the protein CASSFSGTGGFEQYF. The V gene is TRBV6-2 or TRBV6-3, the J gene TRBJ2-7; 12 bases are shared with TRBD1. The ends lost 4 bases at V and 6 bases at J; junction bases unmatched: 7. The CDR3 has 15 amino acids. Germline CDR1 MNHEY, CDR2 SVGEGT.

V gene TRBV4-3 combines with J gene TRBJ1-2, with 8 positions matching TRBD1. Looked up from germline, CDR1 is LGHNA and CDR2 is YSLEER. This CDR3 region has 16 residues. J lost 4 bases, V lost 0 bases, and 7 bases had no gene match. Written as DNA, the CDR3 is TGCGCCAGCAGCCAAGATCTGGACAGGGAGGTCTATGGCTACACCTTC. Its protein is CASSQDLDREVYGYTF.

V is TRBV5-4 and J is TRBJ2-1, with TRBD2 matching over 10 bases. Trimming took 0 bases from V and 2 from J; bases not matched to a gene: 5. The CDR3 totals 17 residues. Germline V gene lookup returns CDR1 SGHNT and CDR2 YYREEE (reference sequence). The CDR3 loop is CASSLGLSGGAYNEQFF. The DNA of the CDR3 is TGTGCCAGCAGCTTGGGACTCAGCGGGGGGGCCTACAATGAGCAGTTCTTC.

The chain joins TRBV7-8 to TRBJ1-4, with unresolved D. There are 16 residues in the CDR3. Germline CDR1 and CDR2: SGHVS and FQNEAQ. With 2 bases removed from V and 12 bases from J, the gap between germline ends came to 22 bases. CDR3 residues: CASSLHRGALGKELFF. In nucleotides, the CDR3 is TGTGCCAGCAGCTTACACCGGGGAGCCCTGGGGAAGGAACTGTTTTTT.

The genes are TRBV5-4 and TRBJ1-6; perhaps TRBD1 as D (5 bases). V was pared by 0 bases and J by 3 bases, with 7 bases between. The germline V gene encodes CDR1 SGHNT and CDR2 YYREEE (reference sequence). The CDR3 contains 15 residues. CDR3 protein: CASSLETVYNSPLHF. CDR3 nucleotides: TGTGCCAGCAGCTTGGAGACAGTCTATAATTCACCCCTCCACTTT.

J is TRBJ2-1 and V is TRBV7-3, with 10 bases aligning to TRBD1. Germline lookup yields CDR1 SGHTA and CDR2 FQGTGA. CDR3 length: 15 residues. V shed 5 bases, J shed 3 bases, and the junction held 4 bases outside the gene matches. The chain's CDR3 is CASSRQGAGYNEQFF. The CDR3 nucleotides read TGTGCCAGCAGCAGACAGGGGGCAGGCTACAATGAGCAGTTCTTC.

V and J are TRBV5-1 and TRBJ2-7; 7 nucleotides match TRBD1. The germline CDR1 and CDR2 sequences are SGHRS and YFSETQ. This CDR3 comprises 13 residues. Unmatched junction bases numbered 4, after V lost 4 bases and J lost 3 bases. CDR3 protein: CASSMTGSYEQYF. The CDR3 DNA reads TGCGCCAGCAGCATGACAGGGAGCTACGAGCAGTACTTC.

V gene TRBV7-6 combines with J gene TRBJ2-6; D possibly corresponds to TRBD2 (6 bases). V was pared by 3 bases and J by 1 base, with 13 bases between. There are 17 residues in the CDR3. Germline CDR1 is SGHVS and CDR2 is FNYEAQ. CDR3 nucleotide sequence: TGTGCCAGCAGCTTGGGGGGTTTTGGGTCTGGGGCCAACGTCCTGACTTTC. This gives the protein CASSLGGFGSGANVLTF. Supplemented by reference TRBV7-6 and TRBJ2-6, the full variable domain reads GAGVSQSPRYKVTKRGQDVALRCDPISGHVSLYWYRQALGQGPEFLTYFNYEAQQDKSGLPNDRFSAERPEGSISTLTIQRTEQRDSAMYRCASSLGGFGSGANVLTFGAGSRLTVL.